This TCR beta chain was sequenced for a study of chemoradiotherapy in HPV16-positive cancers (dated by TCRdb to between 2021 and 2024). In terms of the full investigation: Candidate HPV-specific T-cell clones and common TCR motifs were defined by functional T-cell assays performed on cells from a couple of HPV16-positive patients. The study asked whether T-cell immunity to the HPV oncoproteins E6 and E7 changes during chemoradiotherapy and whether this immunity affects survival. The candidate HPV-specific TCRs and motifs were then tracked in TCR repertoires from around 86 patients with HPV-related cancers. Study-wide findings and limitations: The functional definition of HPV-specific T cells was derived from only two HPV16-positive patients, and the survival association was reported for HPV16-positive patients. Among HPV16-positive patients, expansion of HPV-responsive T cells during chemoradiotherapy was associated with better recurrence-free survival. Expansion of candidate HPV-specific clones and E7-related TCR motifs was observed in the tumor microenvironment during treatment, whereas no such expansion was observed for non-HPV-specific T cells.

As for this clone: What antigen it recognizes has not been identified. Base qualities are missing; no much larger clone stands one base away.

V is pared back by 5 bases and J by 1 base, with 15 bases lying between the germline termini. The germline V gene (reference sequence) specifies LNHDA as CDR1 and SQIVND as CDR2. From the cysteine through the phenylalanine, the CDR3 covers 16 amino acids. Kept here is only the CDR3 DNA, which spans 48 bases and is read in frame from base 1. Repertoires were sampled multiple times during chemoradiotherapy, which allowed clonal expansion in the tumor microenvironment to be followed. To prepare the library, the immunoSEQ multiplex PCR assay was applied. In TCRdb, the immuneACCESS table is reduced to in-frame sequences with V and J assigned. These tables do not hold every clone; where another copy was compared, an unresolved V gene accounts for under half, and the others remain unexplained. A total of 2,500 to 3,500 clones appear in this sample, about 80% of them only once. The top ten clonotypes cover roughly 6.4% of the sample.

In this chain, TRBV19 is recombined with TRBJ1-5; too little of a D gene remains to name it. Sample: tumor tissue, taken from a patient who underwent chemoradiotherapy. This receptor was taken from a human donor with HPV-associated anogenital cancer. The CDR3 here reads CASSPWEVGSNQPQHF. The nucleotide sequence reads as follows: TGTGCCAGTAGTCCATGGGAAGTAGGGAGCAATCAGCCCCAGCATTTT.